Listed here are 6 T cell receptor beta chains from one sample, sequenced in a study of early T cells in non-severe SARS-CoV-2 infection. TCRdb processed the 5' RACE reads anew with MiXCR; each CDR3 protein has one entry. The sample shows some 83,000 distinct CDR3 sequences, about 10% of them seen only once. The material sequenced was whole blood, taken at baseline. These receptor sequences come from an adult who was a healthcare worker with PCR-confirmed SARS-CoV-2 infection or an uninfected control (not recorded which).

This clonotype was observed many times. The junction departs from germline at one end; a sequencing error may be responsible. J is TRBJ1-5 and V is TRBV7-2; maybe TRBD1 (5 bases). The CDR3 consists of 15 residues. Germline V lookup: CDR1 SGHTA, CDR2 FQGNSA. In DNA, the CDR3 is TGTGCCAGCAGCAACCGGGACGGATATAATCGGCCCCAGCATTTT. This gives the protein CASSNRDGYNRPQHF.

The rearrangement joins TRBV28 to TRBJ2-7; D uncertain. Trimming shortened V by 3 bases and J by 7 bases, and 10 bases separated the two germline ends. Germline V CDR1 and CDR2: MDHEN, SYDVKM. The CDR3 spans 12 residues. The CDR3 reads CASSLTEGEQYF. CDR3 DNA sequence: TGTGCCAGCAGTTTGACCGAAGGGGAGCAGTACTTC.

This clonotype was counted only a few times. This chain uses TRBV4-1 with TRBJ1-5, with D perhaps TRBD1 (6 bases). The V end lost 0 bases, the J end lost 5 bases, and 11 bases lay between the germline ends. CDR1 MGHRA and CDR2 YSYEKL come from the germline V gene. The CDR3 totals 15 residues. The DNA for the CDR3 is TGCGCCAGCAGCCAAGAGGGGGCCGGTTATCAGCCCCAGCATTTT. Its protein product is CASSQEGAGYQPQHF.

There are many counts of this clonotype. The chain is built from TRBV18 and TRBJ2-6, with D uncertain. Germline values: CDR1 KGHSH, CDR2 LQKENI. Deletions cut 3 bases from V and 0 bases from J, with 6 bases between. This CDR3 comprises 15 residues. The chain's CDR3 is CASSPQSSGANVLTF. Here the CDR3 DNA reads TGTGCCAGCTCACCTCAGAGCTCTGGGGCCAACGTCCTGACTTTC.

This clonotype has more than one count but fewer than ten. The chain is built from TRBV2 and TRBJ2-5; tentatively, D is TRBD1 (6 bases). The V and J ends lost 5 bases and 1 base respectively, with 14 bases between them. The CDR3 has 15 residues. The germline V gene has CDR1 SNHLY and CDR2 FYNNEI. CDR3 sequence reads: CASSIRDTSQETQYF. The CDR3 DNA reads TGTGCCAGCAGTATCCGGGACACCTCCCAAGAGACCCAGTACTTC.

This chain links TRBV7-3 with TRBJ2-5, with D possibly TRBD1 on 6 matching bases. Germline V gene data show CDR1 as SGHTA and CDR2 as FQGTGA. Trimming took 5 bases from V and 4 from J, leaving 17 bases between them. The CDR3 sequence is 15 residues long. CDR3 nucleotide sequence: TGTGCCAGCAGCCCAAAGAGGGGGATAGGAGAGACCCAGTACTTC. Its translation: CASSPKRGIGETQYF.